This T cell receptor (beta chain) is from a study of identical twins. Study-wide findings and caveats: Conclusions leaned on cross-sectional statistical analysis and did not track the same donors over time.

This CDR3 has 15 residues. V was shortened by 0 bases and J by 4 bases, with 12 bases between the two germline ends. Per germline, CDR1 DFQATT and CDR2 SNEGSKA (reference sequence). This clonotype was seen repeatedly, ten times or more. Its specificity is unknown. Using its own MiXCR run on the 5' RACE reads, TCRdb lists one record per CDR3 protein. This table has a few hundred thousand distinct CDR3 sequences, around 9.7% appearing once. These sequences were also reported in another study, on yellow fever vaccine responses in identical twins.

Specimen: CD8+ T cells sorted from blood. J is TRBJ2-2 and V is TRBV20-1, with a weak D call TRBD2 (6 bases). This TCR came from a woman aged 18-30 years in good health. The CDR3, as DNA: TGCAGTGCTAGAGATCTTGAGGGAGGCACCGGGGAGCTGTTTTTT. Amino acids: CSARDLEGGTGELFF.